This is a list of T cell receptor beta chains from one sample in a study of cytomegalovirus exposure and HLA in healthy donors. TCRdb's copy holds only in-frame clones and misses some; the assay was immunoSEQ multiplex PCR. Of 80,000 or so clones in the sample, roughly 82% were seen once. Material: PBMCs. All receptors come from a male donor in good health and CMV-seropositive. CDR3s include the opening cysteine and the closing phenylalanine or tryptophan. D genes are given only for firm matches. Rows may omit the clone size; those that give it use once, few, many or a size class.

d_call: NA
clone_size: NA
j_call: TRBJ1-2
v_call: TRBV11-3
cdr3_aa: CASSLEANGYTF
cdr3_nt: TGTGCCAGCAGCTTAGAAGCGAACGGCTACACCTTC

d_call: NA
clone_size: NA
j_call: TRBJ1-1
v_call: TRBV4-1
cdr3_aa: CASSQIPGQGTEAFF
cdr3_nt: TGCGCCAGCAGCCAAATCCCGGGCCAGGGCACTGAAGCTTTCTTT

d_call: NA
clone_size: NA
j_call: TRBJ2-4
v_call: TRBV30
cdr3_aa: CAWTRRENIQYF
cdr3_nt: TGTGCCTGGACCCGAAGAGAAAACATTCAGTACTTC

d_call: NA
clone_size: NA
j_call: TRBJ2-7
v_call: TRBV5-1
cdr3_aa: CASSFGLARYEQYF
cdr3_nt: TGCGCCAGCAGCTTCGGGCTAGCGAGGTACGAGCAGTACTTC

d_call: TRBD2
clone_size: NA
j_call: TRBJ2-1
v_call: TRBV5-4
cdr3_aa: CASSLGAAGGAYNEQFF
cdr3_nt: TGTGCCAGCAGCTTGGGAGCCGCGGGGGGGGCCTACAATGAGCAGTTCTTC

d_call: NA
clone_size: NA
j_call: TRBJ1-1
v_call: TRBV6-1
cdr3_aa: CASSEAYRGRAFF
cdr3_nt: TGTGCCAGCAGTGAAGCGTATCGAGGGCGAGCTTTCTTT

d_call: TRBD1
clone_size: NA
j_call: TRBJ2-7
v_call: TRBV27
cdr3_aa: CASSGGTGREQYF
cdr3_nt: TGTGCCAGCAGTGGCGGGACAGGGCGCGAGCAGTACTTC

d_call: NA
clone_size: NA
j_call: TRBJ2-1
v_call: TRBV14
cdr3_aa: CASSQGGGTEQFF
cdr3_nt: TGTGCCAGCAGCCAAGGGGGCGGGACTGAGCAGTTCTTC

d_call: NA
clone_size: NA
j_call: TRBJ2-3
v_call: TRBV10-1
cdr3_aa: CASSESASGTDTQYF
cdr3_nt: TGCGCCAGCAGTGAGTCGGCTAGCGGCACAGATACGCAGTATTTT

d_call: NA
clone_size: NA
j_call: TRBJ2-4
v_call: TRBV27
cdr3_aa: CASSLLGAGDKNIQYF
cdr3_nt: TGTGCCAGCAGTTTACTGGGGGCCGGAGACAAAAACATTCAGTACTTC

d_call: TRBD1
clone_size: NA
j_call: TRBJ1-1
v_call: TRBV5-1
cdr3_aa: CATTLPGQRNTEAFF
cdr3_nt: TGCGCCACTACACTTCCGGGACAGAGGAACACTGAAGCTTTCTTT

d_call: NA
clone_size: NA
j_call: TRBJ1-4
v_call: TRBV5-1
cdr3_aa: CASSAEGATNEKLFF
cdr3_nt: TGCGCCAGCAGCGCGGAAGGGGCAACTAATGAAAAACTGTTTTTT

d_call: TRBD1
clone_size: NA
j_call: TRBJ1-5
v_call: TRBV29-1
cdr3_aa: CSVGTGGQPQHF
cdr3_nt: TGCAGCGTTGGGACAGGGGGTCAGCCCCAGCATTTT

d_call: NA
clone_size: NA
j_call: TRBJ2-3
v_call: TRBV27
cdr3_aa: CASSRRVLRGGTVTDTQYF
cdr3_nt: TGTGCCAGCAGTCGCCGCGTTTTGCGTGGGGGCACAGTCACAGATACGCAGTATTTT

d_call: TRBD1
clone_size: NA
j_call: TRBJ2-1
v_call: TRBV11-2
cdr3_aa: CASSLSTGPQFF
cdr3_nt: TGTGCCAGCAGCTTATCGACAGGGCCGCAGTTCTTC

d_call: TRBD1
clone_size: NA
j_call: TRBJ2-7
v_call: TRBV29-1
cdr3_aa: CSVAGGNSYEQYF
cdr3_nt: TGCAGCGTCGCAGGGGGTAACTCCTACGAGCAGTACTTC

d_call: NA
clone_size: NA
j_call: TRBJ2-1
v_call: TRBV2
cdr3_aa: CASSELRSGNEQFF
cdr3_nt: TGTGCCAGCAGCGAGCTTAGGAGTGGTAATGAGCAGTTCTTC

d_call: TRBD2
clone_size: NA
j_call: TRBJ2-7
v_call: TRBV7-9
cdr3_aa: CASSHGTSGARYEQYF
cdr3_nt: TGTGCCAGCAGCCACGGGACTAGCGGGGCTCGTTACGAGCAGTACTTC

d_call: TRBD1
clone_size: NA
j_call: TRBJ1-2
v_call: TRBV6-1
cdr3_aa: CASSGWTGVDGYTF
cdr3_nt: TGTGCCAGCAGTGGGTGGACAGGGGTGGATGGCTACACCTTC

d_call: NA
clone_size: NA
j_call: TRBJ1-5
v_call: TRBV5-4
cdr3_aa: CASSSQGGQPQHF
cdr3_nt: TGTGCCAGCAGCTCCCAGGGTGGGCAGCCCCAGCATTTT

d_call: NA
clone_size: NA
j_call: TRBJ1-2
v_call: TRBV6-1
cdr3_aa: CASSREHYGYTF
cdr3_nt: TGTGCCAGCAGTCGGGAACACTATGGCTACACCTTC

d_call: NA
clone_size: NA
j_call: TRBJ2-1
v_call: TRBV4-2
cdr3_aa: CASSQDSARVNEQFF
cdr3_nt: TGTGCCAGCAGCCAAGACAGTGCCAGGGTCAATGAGCAGTTCTTC

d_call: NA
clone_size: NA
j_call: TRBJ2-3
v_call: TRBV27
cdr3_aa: CASSLAVSSTDTQYF
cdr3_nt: TGTGCCAGCAGTTTAGCGGTATCTAGCACAGATACGCAGTATTTT

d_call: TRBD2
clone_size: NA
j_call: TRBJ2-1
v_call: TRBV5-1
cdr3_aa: CASAGAGGPENEQFF
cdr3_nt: TGCGCCAGCGCGGGCGCGGGAGGGCCAGAGAATGAGCAGTTCTTC

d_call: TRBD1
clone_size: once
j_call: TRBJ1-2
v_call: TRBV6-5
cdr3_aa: CASRPQGASGYTF
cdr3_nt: TGTGCCAGCAGACCACAGGGGGCATCGGGCTACACCTTC

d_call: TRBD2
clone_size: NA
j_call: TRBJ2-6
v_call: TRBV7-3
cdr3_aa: CASSSRAGAGANVLTF
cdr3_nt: TGTGCCAGCAGCTCCAGAGCGGGAGCTGGGGCCAACGTCCTGACTTTC

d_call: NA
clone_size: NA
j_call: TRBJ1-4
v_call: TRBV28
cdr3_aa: CASSPAEERANEKLFF
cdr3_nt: TGTGCCAGCAGCCCAGCGGAAGAGCGGGCTAATGAAAAACTGTTTTTT

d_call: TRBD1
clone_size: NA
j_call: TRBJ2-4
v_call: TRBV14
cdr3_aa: CASSQDPGTGDAKNIQYF
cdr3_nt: TGTGCCAGCAGCCAAGATCCCGGGACAGGGGATGCCAAAAACATTCAGTACTTC

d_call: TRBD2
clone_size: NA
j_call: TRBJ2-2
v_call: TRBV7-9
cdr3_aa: CSSRRGGNTGELFF
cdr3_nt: TGTTCCAGCCGGCGGGGGGGCAACACCGGGGAGCTGTTTTTT